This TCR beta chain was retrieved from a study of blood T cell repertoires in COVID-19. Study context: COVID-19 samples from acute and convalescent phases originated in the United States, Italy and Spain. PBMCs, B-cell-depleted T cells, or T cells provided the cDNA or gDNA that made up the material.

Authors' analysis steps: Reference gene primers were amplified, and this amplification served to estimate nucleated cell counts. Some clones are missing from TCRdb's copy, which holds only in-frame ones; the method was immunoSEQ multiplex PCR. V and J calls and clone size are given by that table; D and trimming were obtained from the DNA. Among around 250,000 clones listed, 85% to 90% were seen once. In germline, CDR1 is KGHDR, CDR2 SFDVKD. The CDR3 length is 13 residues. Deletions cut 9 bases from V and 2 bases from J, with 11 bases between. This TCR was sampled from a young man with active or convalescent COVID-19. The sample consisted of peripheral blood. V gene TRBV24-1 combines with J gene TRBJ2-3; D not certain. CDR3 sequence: CATAESSTDTQYF. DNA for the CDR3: TGTGCCACCGCCGAGTCGTCCACAGATACGCAGTATTTT.